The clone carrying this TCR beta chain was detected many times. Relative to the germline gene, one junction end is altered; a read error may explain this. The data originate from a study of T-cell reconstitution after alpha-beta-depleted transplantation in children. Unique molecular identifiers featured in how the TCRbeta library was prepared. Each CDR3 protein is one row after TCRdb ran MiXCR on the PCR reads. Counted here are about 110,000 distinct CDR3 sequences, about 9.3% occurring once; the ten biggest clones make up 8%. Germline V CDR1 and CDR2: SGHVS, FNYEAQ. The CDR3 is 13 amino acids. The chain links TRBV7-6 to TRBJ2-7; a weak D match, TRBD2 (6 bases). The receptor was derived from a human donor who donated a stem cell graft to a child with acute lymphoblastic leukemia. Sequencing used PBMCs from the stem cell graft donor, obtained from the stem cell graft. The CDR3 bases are TGCGCCACGGGGCAGGGAGGAACCTACGAGCAGTACTTC. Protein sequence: CATGQGGTYEQYF.